This T cell receptor beta chain was recovered during a study of T cells in Graves' hyperthyroidism and ophthalmopathy. Germline assignment: CDR1 SGHTA and CDR2 FQGTGA. V shed 5 bases and J shed 4 bases, with 14 bases lying between them. CDR3 length: 14 residues. Amplification targeted TCR beta CDR3 regions from RNA transcripts. Researchers ran a first-round RT-PCR on the TCR CDR3 using the HTBI primer set. TCRdb passed the multiplex PCR reads through MiXCR, listing each CDR3 protein once. The table has over 500,000 distinct CDR3 sequences, 14% seen once. This clonotype was picked up many times. The antigen is undetermined. Diagnoses were made from clinical symptoms, serum measures (thyroxine and TRAb), thyroid ultrasound and orbital computed tomography. Overall study findings and caveats: The model anticipated ophthalmopathy a median about six months pre-onset.

The TCR comes from a middle-aged woman with Graves' hyperthyroidism. The chain combines TRBV7-3 with TRBJ1-2; TRBD1 is a possible D gene (5 bases). Sample: blood. The CDR3 coding sequence is TGTGCCAGCAGCCGCCCCCGGGGGAGCTATGGCTACACCTTC. It yields the protein CASSRPRGSYGYTF.